This T cell receptor beta chain was found in a study of blood T cell repertoires in COVID-19. The overall study: The origin of the acute and convalescent COVID-19 samples was the United States, Italy and Spain. Sources were T cells, B-cell-depleted T cells, or PBMCs; the material itself was cDNA or gDNA.

Per germline, CDR1 SGHTA and CDR2 FQGNSA. The CDR3 spans 15 residues. Between the trimmed V and J ends, which lost 5 bases and 0 bases, there was a span of 11 bases. This clone was detected only once. The authors' processing: Estimated nucleated cell counts came from reference gene primer amplification. Produced via immunoSEQ multiplex PCR; TCRdb's table is partial and in-frame only. V and J calls and clone size are given by that table; D and trimming were obtained from the DNA. The sample includes hundreds of thousands of clones, approximately 88% of them seen just once. This chain joins TRBV7-2 and TRBJ2-1; D is ambiguous. Specimen: peripheral blood. This clonotype was sampled from a woman aged 25 to 39 with COVID-19, enrolled during active disease. CDR3 protein: CASSDDISSYNEQFF. DNA of the CDR3: TGTGCCAGCAGCGACGACATTAGCTCCTACAATGAGCAGTTCTTC.